The present T cell receptor beta chain was sequenced within a study of T cell responses to AZD1222 COVID-19 vaccine (dated by TCRdb to the early 2020s). Some background on the complete study: AZD1222 recipients given second doses at about 4 weeks or at about 12 weeks were pooled, since spike-specific TCR depth and breadth were not found to differ between the two schedules. TCR sequencing covered 233 trial participants: around 210 given two doses of AZD1222 and 26 given two doses of MenACWY control vaccine. Trial participants were enrolled by age into subgroups of 18-55, 56-69 and 70-plus years, and around 150, 28 and 57 TCR-sequenced participants, respectively, were included in these subgroups.

About this clone itself: What this receptor recognizes is not known. No base quality information exists; no much larger clone differs at one position.

The sample's time point label, decoded: baseline before first vaccination. Samples from vaccinated people were obtained from the UK trials COV001 and COV002, which included a single-blind randomized controlled phase 2/3 trial of AZD1222 (ChAdOx1 nCoV-19) in healthy adults. For TCRbeta chain sequencing, PBMC samples from trial participants were taken at day 0 and at day 28 after the second dose. The V and J ends are trimmed by 4 bases and 0 bases, leaving 16 bases between them. The cysteine opens and the phenylalanine closes a CDR3 of 18 amino acids. The only DNA kept is the CDR3, 54 bases in frame from the first base. CDR1 LGHNA and CDR2 YSLEER are derived from the germline V gene. The CDR3 regions of human TCRbeta chains were analyzed by immunosequencing. The authors' pipeline ran thus. TCRs in the repertoires were matched against a reference library of SARS-CoV-2-specific TCRs that had been generated with the MIRA antigen-specificity platform. Breadth meant the fraction of unique TCRs that were SARS-CoV-2-associated, whereas depth meant the fraction of total T cells that were SARS-CoV-2-associated. Each spike-specific TCR was assigned to its reactive spike region and to a CD4 or CD8 class using the MIRA data. Log10-transformed breadth and depth values were compared by one-way ANOVA with Sidak's multiple comparisons tests. The table comes from immuneACCESS by way of TCRdb, which keeps in-frame sequences with V and J called. Part of the clones is missing from these tables; in studies checked, under half for an unresolved V gene and the rest for unknown reasons. V and J calls and clone size follow that table, whereas D and trimming were derived from the DNA. The table for this sample lists 100,000 to 150,000 clones; 85% to 90% of them were counted only once. The leading ten clones occupy 28% of the sample.

Study-wide findings and limitations: The 56-69-year group was small, and its depth increase did not reach significance, likely because of low power. A significant rise in spike-specific TCR breadth and depth was observed after two AZD1222 doses relative to day 0 and relative to MenACWY recipients. Vaccine-associated CD4 TCRs spanned the whole spike protein, with dominant responses in regions 160-218 and 743-854. Only a handful of AZD1222 recipients were SARS-CoV-2 seropositive at baseline, limiting conclusions about previously exposed vaccinees. Reportedly, almost half of the unique spike-specific TCRs recognized epitopes lying outside the regions that are mutated in the B.1.351 and B.1.1.7 variants. Because no day 14 peak-response samples were available, the repertoires could be characterized only after the peak T cell response. Participants were mostly white British, with more females than males. The authors suggested clonal diversity may have been underestimated.

The V gene is TRBV4-3 and the J gene is TRBJ2-6; TRBD2 might be the D gene, on 6 matching bases. The sequence came from an adult in good health. The input for sequencing was peripheral blood, taken on day 0 of AZD1222 vaccination. The nucleotides are TGCGCCAGCAGCCCGGGGCTAGCGCGACTCTCTGGGGCCAACGTCCTGACTTTC. Translated, this is CASSPGLARLSGANVLTF.